The clone carrying this T cell receptor beta chain was found many times. Its specificity is unknown. These data originate in a study of regulatory T cells in long-lasting Graves disease. Findings and caveats of the study: The study found persistent patients shared more public clonotypes (2,741) than new patients (about 890).

The CDR3 extends over 13 amino acids. V shed 6 bases and J shed 3 bases, with 10 bases lying between them. CDR1 is SGHAT, CDR2 FQDESV, per germline (reference sequence). According to the study, TCR beta libraries were built with iRepertoire HTBI primers and CDR3-region Arm-PCR. Per the original data handling: In the combined samples, approximately 64 TRBV and more than twelve TRBJ segments were identified. TCRdb analysed the multiplex PCR reads with MiXCR anew, one entry per CDR3 protein. V and J calls and clone size were set by TCRdb, not the authors. The sample records hundreds of thousands of distinct CDR3 sequences, 16% being singletons. Time point noted: newly diagnosed GD, antithyroid drugs for less than 3 months. Extracted RNA from PBMCs served as the source of the TCR library. As a group, patients came from one endocrinology department in Xi'an, China. The same specimen was also included in a second study, on T cells in Graves' hyperthyroidism and ophthalmopathy. From that report: Most clonotypes that expanded in the thyroid above 0.001 also showed up in blood.

The rearrangement joins TRBV11-1 to TRBJ2-3; unclear D gene. The sequenced sample was peripheral blood mononuclear cells (PBMCs), obtained at new diagnosis, from a patient treated with antithyroid drugs. The TCR originated in a woman aged 25-40 years with Graves disease. This CDR3 is CASSFKWTDTQYF. For the CDR3, the DNA is TGTGCCAGCAGTTTCAAGTGGACAGATACGCAGTATTTT.